This TCR beta chain was sequenced during a study of cytomegalovirus exposure and HLA in healthy donors (dated by TCRdb to about 2017). Notes on the research overall: A later analysis indicated that the 95 to 150 validation repertoires were generated on the platform also employed for the approximately 690 repertoires of the first cohort. The study aimed to test whether signatures of past pathogen exposure could be identified by cataloging public T cell receptors. Along with the approximately 700-subject first cohort, a separate validation cohort of over 90 different subjects was used. To predict cytomegalovirus infection status, the study combined high-throughput TCR immunosequencing, statistical association of individual TCRs with disease status, and machine learning.

Here is what the overall study found, with its caveats: The authors suggested that the approach could potentially be generalized to other disease states and immunological phenotypes. A total of some 180 TCR beta chains were listed by the study as associated with cytomegalovirus. In both the original and validation cohorts, the classifier was reported to diagnose cytomegalovirus status with high specificity and sensitivity. Most TCR sequences were observed very rarely across donors, whereas some public TCRs were present in many individuals. Of the cluster scores, roughly 95% were above 0 in a later analysis, which found that TCRs clustered in the first cohort also tended to co-occur in the 110 or so validation repertoires. All 120 or so repertoires were used to score co-occurrence in the validation cohort in a later analysis, because that analysis had no HLA typing for the cohort. In vitro tests confirmed that a few of the cytomegalovirus-associated TCR beta chains recognize cytomegalovirus antigens.

The library was made by the immunoSEQ multiplex PCR assay. Concerning the study's data processing: A statistical classification framework was built for diagnosing cytomegalovirus status from the catalog of TCR beta chain sequences. What TCRdb holds here is the immuneACCESS table cut down to in-frame rearrangements. Part of the clones is not present; checked against another copy, under half of the missing clones reflect an unresolved V gene, and the others are unexplained. D and trimming come from the DNA, and the V and J calls and clone size come from that table. For this sample the table gives 160,000 or so clones, of which approximately 86% were detected only once. The ten largest account for less than 3.5% of the sample. The germline V end is reduced by 4 bases and the J end by 8 bases; junction bases left unmatched: 16. CDR3 length: 16 amino acids, cysteine to phenylalanine. Of the read, only the CDR3 DNA is kept; its 48 bases are in frame from base 1. CDR1 and CDR2, looked up from the germline V gene, are KGHSH and LQKENI.

Donors formed part of the validation cohort, which comprised 120 subjects and was distinct from the first cohort of 550 to 850 subjects. This clone occurred once. Its antigen is not yet known. No base quality information exists; no much larger clone differs at one position. This receptor was identified in a man aged 18 to 29 in good health and CMV-seropositive. Sequences were obtained from PBMCs. The V and J segments used are TRBV18 and TRBJ1-2, with 7 middle bases fitting TRBD1. CDR3 region: CASSLRGEPVGGGYTF. The sequence in DNA is TGTGCCAGCTCACTCAGGGGGGAACCGGTAGGAGGAGGCTACACCTTC.